This TCR beta chain was observed in a study of T cell responses to AZD1222 COVID-19 vaccine. Both about-4-week and about-12-week second-dose recipients were combined. Overall study findings and caveats: Scientists sampled the repertoires only once the peak T cell response had passed. The study identified only six AZD1222 recipients as seropositive at baseline.

Clones were read by immunoSEQ multiplex PCR, and TCRdb kept only the in-frame ones, dropping some. The sample holds more than 120,000 clones; approximately 89% are singletons and the top ten take roughly 1.7%. As regards this clone: Its antigen remains unknown.

Trimming took off 3 bases at V and 12 bases at J, with 12 bases between the two ends. The CDR3 sequence is 13 residues long. The germline V gene encodes CDR1 SGHTA and CDR2 FQGNSA. The source of this sequence is an adult who received the AZD1222 COVID-19 vaccine. The V gene is TRBV7-2, the J gene TRBJ1-6; D is unresolved. The source was peripheral blood, collected 28 days after the second AZD1222 dose. The CDR3 nucleotides are TGTGCCAGCAGCTTCGGCTTAGGTGGACCCCTCCACTTT. This gives the protein CASSFGLGGPLHF.